One sample yielded the 24 T cell receptor beta chains listed below, sequenced in a study of CD8 T cells in Susac syndrome. The RNA, 0.5 to 1 ug, was put through reverse transcription using random hexamers. TCRdb reprocessed the immunoSEQ multiplex PCR reads with MiXCR, giving one entry per CDR3 protein. The sample yields under 200,000 distinct CDR3 sequences, 95% seen once. The source material was CD4+ T cells from PBMCs. These receptors all come from a human donor in good health.

This sequence joins TRBV29-1 and TRBJ1-2, with TRBD1 matching 8 bases. The V gene end was trimmed by 5 bases and the J gene end by 3 bases; junction bases not matched to a gene: 2. The CDR3 is made up of 12 amino acids. Germline CDR1 reads SQVTM; CDR2 reads ANQGSEA. In DNA form, the CDR3 reads TGCAGCGTTCAGGGGGCTTACTATGGCTACACCTTC. As protein: CSVQGAYYGYTF.

This clonotype was observed a single time. The chain carries TRBV27 and TRBJ1-6; D is possibly TRBD1 (6 bases). V lost 2 bases to trimming and J lost 8 bases, with 10 bases between them. Germline V CDR1 and CDR2: MNHEY, SMNVEV (reference sequence). CDR3 size: 14 residues. The CDR3 sequence: CASSLQGRDSPLHF. Written as DNA, the CDR3 is TGTGCCAGCAGTTTACAGGGGAGGGATTCACCCCTCCACTTT.

This clonotype was detected only once. The J gene is TRBJ2-7, the V gene TRBV3-1; 9 bases agree with TRBD1. CDR3 length: 16 residues. Germline V gene lookup returns CDR1 LGHDT and CDR2 YNNKEL (reference sequence). Trimming removed 1 base from V and 4 bases from J; junction bases left unmatched: 8. The CDR3 DNA reads as TGTGCCAGCAGCCAAGGCACAGGGGGCTTTTTTTACGAGCAGTACTTC. Protein product: CASSQGTGGFFYEQYF.

This sequence joins TRBV9 and TRBJ1-2, with D possibly being TRBD1 (6 bases). V shed 3 bases and J shed 8 bases, with 17 bases lying between them. CDR1 and CDR2 (germline): SGDLS, YYNGEE. The CDR3 is made up of 14 amino acids. The CDR3 here is CASSAGQGSGGYTF. In DNA form, the CDR3 reads TGTGCCAGCAGCGCCGGTCAGGGGTCAGGAGGCTACACCTTC.

V is TRBV30 and J is TRBJ1-2; D unresolved. Trimming pared 1 base from V and 3 bases from J, leaving 9 bases between. In germline, CDR1 is GTSNPN, CDR2 SVGIG (reference sequence). The CDR3 spans 13 residues. The CDR3 DNA is TGTGCCTGGAGTGCGGGCAGACACTATGGCTACACCTTC. It yields the protein CAWSAGRHYGYTF.

The V gene is TRBV29-1, the J gene TRBJ1-2, with D unclear. This CDR3 contains 11 residues. From germline, CDR1 is SQVTM and CDR2 ANQGSEA. Trimming cost V 2 bases and J 3 bases, with 4 bases left between them. In DNA, the CDR3 is TGCAGCGTTGAACGGGACTATGGCTACACCTTC. Translated, it gives CSVERDYGYTF.

This chain joins TRBV12-5 and TRBJ2-5; D call uncertain. The germline V gene has CDR1 LGHNT and CDR2 FRNRAP. V was shortened by 5 bases and J by 3 bases, with 4 bases between the two germline ends. The CDR3 runs 11 residues. The CDR3 coding sequence is TGTGCTAGTGGTAACAAAGAGACCCAGTACTTC. It yields the protein CASGNKETQYF.

The genes are TRBV20-1 and TRBJ2-5, with 7 bases identical to TRBD1. CDR1 is DFQATT, CDR2 SNEGSKA, per germline (reference sequence). The CDR3 runs to 13 residues. V trimming: 6 bases; J trimming: 5 bases; junction bases outside the gene matches: 9. This CDR3 reads CSAQTGMSETQYF. The CDR3 DNA reads TGCAGTGCACAGACAGGGATGTCTGAGACCCAGTACTTC.

The V and J genes are TRBV29-1 and TRBJ1-2; 9 bases are shared with TRBD1. V lost 4 bases and J lost 7; bases outside the gene matches: 7. Germline V CDR1 and CDR2: SQVTM, ANQGSEA. This CDR3 is built from 13 residues. CDR3 in amino acids: CSVVVGQGIGYTF. The CDR3 bases are TGCAGCGTTGTTGTTGGACAGGGGATTGGCTACACCTTC.

In nucleotides, the CDR3 is TGCAGTGCTAGGGGGACAGGGGGCCGGATGAACACCTTC. It codes for CSARGTGGRMNTF. V usage is TRBV20-1 and J usage is TRBJ1-2; 12 bases are a match to TRBD1. The CDR3 consists of 13 residues. V shed 3 bases, J shed 12 bases, and the junction held 8 bases outside the gene matches. Germline CDR1 and CDR2: DFQATT and SNEGSKA (reference sequence).

This chain uses TRBV15 with TRBJ2-1, with 10 bases matching TRBD2. The CDR3 totals 15 residues. Germline loops: CDR1 LNHNV, CDR2 YYDKDF (reference sequence). V shed 3 bases and J 8 bases; nucleotides not matched to a gene: 7. CDR3: CATSRTSGPVDEQFF. The DNA for the CDR3 is TGTGCCACCAGCAGGACTAGCGGGCCCGTCGATGAGCAGTTCTTC.

This chain joins TRBV14 and TRBJ2-7; tentative D call: TRBD2 (6 bases). There are 14 residues in the CDR3. Trimming shortened V by 1 base and J by 1 base, and 8 bases separated the two germline ends. CDR1 and CDR2 (germline): SGHDN, FVKESK. CDR3 DNA sequence: TGTGCCAGCAGCCAAGGGAGCGGGTCCTACGAGCAGTACGTC. Its protein is CASSQGSGSYEQYV.

The chain links TRBV2 to TRBJ2-3; 9 bases map to TRBD1. The CDR3 is 14 residues long. V shed 6 bases, J shed 3 bases, and the junction held 4 bases outside the gene matches. From germline, CDR1 is SNHLY and CDR2 FYNNEI. The CDR3 reads CASSEQGATDTQYF. Here the CDR3 DNA reads TGTGCCAGCAGCGAACAGGGGGCTACAGATACGCAGTATTTT.

This clonotype has just one count. The chain employs TRBV7-2 and TRBJ2-5, with D maybe TRBD1 (6 bases). Germline CDR1 SGHTA, CDR2 FQGNSA. Trimming left V 0 bases short and J 2 bases short, with 10 bases between. CDR3 size: 15 residues. This CDR3 reads CASSLARTAQETQYF. The CDR3 DNA is TGTGCCAGCAGCTTAGCGAGGACAGCTCAAGAGACCCAGTACTTC. Drawing the rest from reference TRBV7-2 and TRBJ2-5, the complete variable domain is GAGVSQSPSNKVTEKGKDVELRCDPISGHTALYWYRQSLGQGLEFLIYFQGNSAPDKSGLPSDRFSAERTGGSVSTLTIQRTQQEDSAVYLCASSLARTAQETQYFGPGTRLLVL.

The genes are TRBV19 and TRBJ2-6; D gene uncertain. Germline loops: CDR1 LNHDA, CDR2 SQIVND (reference sequence). V lost 10 bases to trimming and J lost 4 bases, with 11 bases between them. This CDR3 is 13 amino acids long. This chain's CDR3 is CATTGSGANVLTF. Here the CDR3 DNA reads TGTGCCACTACCGGGTCGGGGGCCAACGTCCTGACTTTC.

The rearrangement links TRBV5-1 to TRBJ2-5; tentative D call: TRBD1 (6 bases). Trimming removed 0 bases from V and 2 bases from J, with 11 bases in between. Germline values: CDR1 SGHRS, CDR2 YFSETQ. This CDR3 has 15 amino acids. CDR3 loop: CASSLAQGHQETQYF. The CDR3 region has the DNA TGCGCCAGCAGCTTGGCCCAGGGACATCAAGAGACCCAGTACTTC.

The V gene is TRBV19, the J gene TRBJ2-5; D is unclear. In germline, CDR1 is LNHDA, CDR2 SQIVND (reference sequence). V lost 10 bases to trimming and J lost 1 base, with 7 bases between them. The CDR3 has 11 residues. The CDR3 nucleotides are TGTGCCACTAGAGGCCAAGAGACCCAGTACTTC. Translation gives CATRGQETQYF. Complete variable domain (other parts from reference TRBV19 and TRBJ2-5): DGGITQSPKYLFRKEGQNVTLSCEQNLNHDAMYWYRQDPGQGLRLIYYSQIVNDFQKGDIAEGYSVSREKKESFPLTVTSAQKNPTAFYLCATRGQETQYFGPGTRLLVL.

This clonotype came up once. This chain connects TRBV7-2 to TRBJ2-1; perhaps TRBD2 as D (5 bases). From germline, CDR1 is SGHTA and CDR2 FQGNSA. V lost 3 bases and J lost 3, with 15 bases in between. The CDR3 consists of 16 residues. DNA for the CDR3: TGTGCCAGCAGCTTCGGAGCGGTGTTGAACTACAATGAGCAGTTCTTC. As protein: CASSFGAVLNYNEQFF.

The genes are TRBV4-1 and TRBJ2-1; 10 bases map to TRBD2. CDR1 is MGHRA and CDR2 is YSYEKL in the germline V gene. The V gene end was trimmed by 1 base and the J gene end by 3 bases; junction bases not matched to a gene: 15. The CDR3 length is 20 residues. In nucleotides, the CDR3 is TGCGCCAGCAGCCAAGGCCCCAGCAAACAGGGACTAGCGCTCTACAATGAGCAGTTCTTC. This sequence encodes CASSQGPSKQGLALYNEQFF.

J is TRBJ1-1 and V is TRBV7-9; D may be TRBD1 (5 bases). The CDR3 loop spans 12 amino acids. CDR1 and CDR2 (germline): SEHNR, FQNEAQ (reference sequence). Trimming shortened V by 7 bases and J by 11 bases, and 17 bases separated the two germline ends. The CDR3: CASILPGPGAFF. Here the CDR3 DNA reads TGTGCCAGCATCCTTCCGGGGCCTGGGGCTTTCTTT.

The chain combines TRBV20-1 with TRBJ2-1; the match to TRBD2 covers 11 bases. The trim removed 6 bases at V and 7 bases at J, leaving 11 bases unmatched. The CDR3 is 15 amino acids. Germline loops: CDR1 DFQATT, CDR2 SNEGSKA (reference sequence). CDR3 sequence (DNA): TGCAGTGCGGAAACCGGGACTAGCGGCCGGAATGAGCAGTTCTTC. It encodes CSAETGTSGRNEQFF.

The gene calls are TRBV27 and TRBJ2-1, with 14 bases identical to TRBD2. Germline lookup yields CDR1 MNHEY and CDR2 SMNVEV (reference sequence). The J segment lost 9 bases and the V segment lost 3 bases, leaving 13 bases of the junction unmatched. The length of the CDR3 is 18 residues. Here the CDR3 DNA reads TGTGCCAGCAGTTTCAGAGGACTAGCGGGGGGTCAAATTGGTGAGCAGTTCTTC. This encodes CASSFRGLAGGQIGEQFF.

The chain recombines TRBV20-1 with TRBJ1-2; possible D gene TRBD1, 6 bases. The CDR3 has 13 amino acids. V was pared by 0 bases and J by 5 bases, with 10 bases between. Germline assignment: CDR1 DFQATT and CDR2 SNEGSKA (reference sequence). The CDR3 loop is CSARERQGYGYTF. The CDR3 region has the DNA TGCAGTGCTAGAGAAAGGCAGGGGTATGGCTACACCTTC.

This clonotype has just a few counts. This sequence joins TRBV12-3 or TRBV12-4 and TRBJ1-5, with D unclear. The CDR3 is 12 amino acids. The V end was cut by 6 bases, the J end by 1 base, with 4 bases between. The CDR3 reads CASRGSNQPQHF. The CDR3 DNA is TGTGCCAGCAGAGGGAGCAATCAGCCCCAGCATTTT.